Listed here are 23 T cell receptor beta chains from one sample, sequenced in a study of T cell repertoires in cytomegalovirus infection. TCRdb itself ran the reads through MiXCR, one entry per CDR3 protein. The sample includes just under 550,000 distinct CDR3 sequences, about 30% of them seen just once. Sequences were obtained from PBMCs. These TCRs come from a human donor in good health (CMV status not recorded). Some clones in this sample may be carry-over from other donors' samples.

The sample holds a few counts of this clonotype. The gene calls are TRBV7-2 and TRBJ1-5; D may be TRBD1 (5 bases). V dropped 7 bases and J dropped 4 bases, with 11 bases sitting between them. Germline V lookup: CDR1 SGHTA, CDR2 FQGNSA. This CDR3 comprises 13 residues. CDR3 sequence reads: CASNAGLNQPQHF. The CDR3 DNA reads TGTGCCAGCAACGCAGGGTTGAATCAGCCCCAGCATTTT.

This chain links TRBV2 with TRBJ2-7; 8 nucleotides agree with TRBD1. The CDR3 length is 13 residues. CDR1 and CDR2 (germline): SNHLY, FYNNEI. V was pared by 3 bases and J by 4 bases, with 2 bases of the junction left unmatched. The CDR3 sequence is CASSDRGLYEQYV. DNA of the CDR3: TGTGCCAGCAGTGACAGGGGGCTTTACGAGCAGTACGTC.

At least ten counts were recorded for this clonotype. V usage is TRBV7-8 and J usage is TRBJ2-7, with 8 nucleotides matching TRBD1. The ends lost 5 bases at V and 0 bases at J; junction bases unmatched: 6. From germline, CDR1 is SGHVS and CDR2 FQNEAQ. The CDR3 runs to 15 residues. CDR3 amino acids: CASSLSGQASYEQYV. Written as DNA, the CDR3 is TGTGCCAGCAGCCTCTCGGGACAGGCCTCCTACGAGCAGTACGTC.

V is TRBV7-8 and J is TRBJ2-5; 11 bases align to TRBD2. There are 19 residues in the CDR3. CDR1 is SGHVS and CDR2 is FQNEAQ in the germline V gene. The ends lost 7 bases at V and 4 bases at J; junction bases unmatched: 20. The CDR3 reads CASTELAGVGNYQGETQYF. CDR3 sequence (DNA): TGTGCCAGCACCGAACTAGCGGGAGTGGGGAACTACCAAGGAGAGACCCAGTACTTC.

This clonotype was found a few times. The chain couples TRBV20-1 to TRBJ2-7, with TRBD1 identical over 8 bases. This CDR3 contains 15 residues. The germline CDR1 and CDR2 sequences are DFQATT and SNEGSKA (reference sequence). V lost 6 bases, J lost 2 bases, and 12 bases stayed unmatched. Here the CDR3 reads CSAGQGVVRTYEQYF. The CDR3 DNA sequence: TGCAGTGCAGGACAGGGTGTTGTTAGGACCTACGAGCAGTACTTC.

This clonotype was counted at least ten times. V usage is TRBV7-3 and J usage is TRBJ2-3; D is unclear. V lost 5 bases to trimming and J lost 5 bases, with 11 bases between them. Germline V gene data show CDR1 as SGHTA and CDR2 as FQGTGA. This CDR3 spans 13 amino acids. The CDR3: CASSPDGRDTQYF. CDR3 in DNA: TGTGCCAGCAGCCCTGACGGCCGAGATACGCAGTATTTT.

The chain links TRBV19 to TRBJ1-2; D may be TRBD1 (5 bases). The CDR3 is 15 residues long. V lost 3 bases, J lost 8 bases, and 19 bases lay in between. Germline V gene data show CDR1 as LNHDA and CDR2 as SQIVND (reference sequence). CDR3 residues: CASSITGVGGEGYTF. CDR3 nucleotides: TGTGCCAGTAGTATTACGGGGGTGGGTGGTGAAGGCTACACCTTC.

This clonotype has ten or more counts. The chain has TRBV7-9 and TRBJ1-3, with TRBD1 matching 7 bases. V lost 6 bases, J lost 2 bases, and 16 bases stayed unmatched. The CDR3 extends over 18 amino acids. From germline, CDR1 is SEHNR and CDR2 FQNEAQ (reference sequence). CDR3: CASRTGQDPKAAGNTIYF. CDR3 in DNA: TGTGCCAGCAGGACCGGACAGGATCCTAAAGCGGCTGGAAACACCATATATTTT.

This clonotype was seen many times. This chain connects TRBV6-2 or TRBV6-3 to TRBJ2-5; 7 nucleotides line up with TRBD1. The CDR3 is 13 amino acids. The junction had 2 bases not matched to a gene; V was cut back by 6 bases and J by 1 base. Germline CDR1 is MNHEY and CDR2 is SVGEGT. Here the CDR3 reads CASRRDSQETQYF. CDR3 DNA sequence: TGTGCCAGCAGACGGGACAGCCAAGAGACCCAGTACTTC.

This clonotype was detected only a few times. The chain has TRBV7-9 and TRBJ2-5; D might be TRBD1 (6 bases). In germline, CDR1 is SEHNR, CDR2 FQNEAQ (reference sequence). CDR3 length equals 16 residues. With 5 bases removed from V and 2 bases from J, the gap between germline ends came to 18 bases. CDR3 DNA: TGTGCCAGCAGCCAGGGGCCGGGACAAAAACAAGAGACCCAGTACTTC. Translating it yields CASSQGPGQKQETQYF. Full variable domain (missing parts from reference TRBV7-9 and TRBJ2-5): DTGVSQNPRHKITKRGQNVTFRCDPISEHNRLYWYRQTLGQGPEFLTYFQNEAQLEKSRLLSDRFSAERPKGSFSTLEIQRTEQGDSAMYLCASSQGPGQKQETQYFGPGTRLLVL.

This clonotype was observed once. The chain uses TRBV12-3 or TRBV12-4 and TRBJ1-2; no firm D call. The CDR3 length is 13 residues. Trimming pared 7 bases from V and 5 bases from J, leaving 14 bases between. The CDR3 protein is CASTPSSGYGYTF. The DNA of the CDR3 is TGTGCCAGCACCCCCAGCAGTGGGTATGGCTACACCTTC.

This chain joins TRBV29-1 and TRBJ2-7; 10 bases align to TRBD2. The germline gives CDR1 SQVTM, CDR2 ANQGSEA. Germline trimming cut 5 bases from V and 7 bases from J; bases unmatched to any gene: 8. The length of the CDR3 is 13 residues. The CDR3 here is CSVLLAGAWEQYF. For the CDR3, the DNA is TGCAGCGTTTTGCTAGCGGGAGCGTGGGAGCAGTACTTC.

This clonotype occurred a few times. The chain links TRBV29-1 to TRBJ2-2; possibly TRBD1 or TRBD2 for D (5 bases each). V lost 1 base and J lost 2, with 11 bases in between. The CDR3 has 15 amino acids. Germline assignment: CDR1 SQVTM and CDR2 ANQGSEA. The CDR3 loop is CSVEGGAVNTGELFF. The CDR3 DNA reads TGCAGCGTTGAAGGAGGGGCAGTAAACACCGGGGAGCTGTTTTTT.

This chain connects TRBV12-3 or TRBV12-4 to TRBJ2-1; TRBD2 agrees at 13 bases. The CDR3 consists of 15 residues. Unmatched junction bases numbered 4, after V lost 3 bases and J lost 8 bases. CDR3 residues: CASSFGLAGAHEQFF. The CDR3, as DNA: TGTGCCAGCAGTTTCGGACTAGCGGGAGCACATGAGCAGTTCTTC.

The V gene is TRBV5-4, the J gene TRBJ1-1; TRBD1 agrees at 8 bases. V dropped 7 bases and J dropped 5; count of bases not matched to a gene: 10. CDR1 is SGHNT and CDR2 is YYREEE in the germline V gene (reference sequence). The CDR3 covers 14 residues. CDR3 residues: CASFGQGEGTEAFF. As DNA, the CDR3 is TGTGCCAGCTTCGGACAGGGCGAGGGGACTGAAGCTTTCTTT.

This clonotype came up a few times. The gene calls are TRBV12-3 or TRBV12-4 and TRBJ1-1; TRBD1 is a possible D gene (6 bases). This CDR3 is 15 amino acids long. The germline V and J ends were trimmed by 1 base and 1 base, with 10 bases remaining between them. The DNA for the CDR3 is TGTGCCAGCAGTTTAGTAGGACAGAGGAACACTGAAGCTTTCTTT. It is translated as CASSLVGQRNTEAFF.

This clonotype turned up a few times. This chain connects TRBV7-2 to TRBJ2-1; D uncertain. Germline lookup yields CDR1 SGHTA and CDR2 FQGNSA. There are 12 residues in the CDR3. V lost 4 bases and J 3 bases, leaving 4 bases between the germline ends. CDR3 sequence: CASSSHYNEQFF. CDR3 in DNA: TGTGCCAGCAGCTCCCACTACAATGAGCAGTTCTTC.

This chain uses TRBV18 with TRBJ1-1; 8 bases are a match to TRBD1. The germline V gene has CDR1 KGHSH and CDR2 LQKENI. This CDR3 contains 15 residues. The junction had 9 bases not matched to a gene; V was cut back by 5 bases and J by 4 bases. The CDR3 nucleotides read TGTGCCAGCTCAGGCCGGACAGGGTTTCTCACTGAAGCTTTCTTT. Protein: CASSGRTGFLTEAFF.

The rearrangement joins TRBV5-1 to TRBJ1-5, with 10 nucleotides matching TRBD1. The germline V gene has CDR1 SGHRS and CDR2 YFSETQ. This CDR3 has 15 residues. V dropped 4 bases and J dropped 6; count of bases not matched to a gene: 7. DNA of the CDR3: TGCGCCAGCAGCCCATGGACAGGGGGTGGTCAGCCCCAGCATTTT. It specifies CASSPWTGGGQPQHF.

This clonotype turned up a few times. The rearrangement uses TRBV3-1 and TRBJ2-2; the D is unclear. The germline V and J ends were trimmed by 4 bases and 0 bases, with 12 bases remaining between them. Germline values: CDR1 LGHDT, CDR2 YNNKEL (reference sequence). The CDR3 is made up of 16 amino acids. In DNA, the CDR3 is TGTGCCAGCAGCCCGTCCAGCCCTTCGAACACCGGGGAGCTGTTTTTT. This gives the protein CASSPSSPSNTGELFF.

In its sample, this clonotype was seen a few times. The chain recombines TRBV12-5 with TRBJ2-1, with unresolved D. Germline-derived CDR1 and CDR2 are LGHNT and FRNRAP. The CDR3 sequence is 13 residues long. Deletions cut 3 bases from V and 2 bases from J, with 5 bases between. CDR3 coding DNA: TGTGCTAGTGGTTTCAGTCCCTACAATGAGCAGTTCTTC. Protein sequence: CASGFSPYNEQFF.

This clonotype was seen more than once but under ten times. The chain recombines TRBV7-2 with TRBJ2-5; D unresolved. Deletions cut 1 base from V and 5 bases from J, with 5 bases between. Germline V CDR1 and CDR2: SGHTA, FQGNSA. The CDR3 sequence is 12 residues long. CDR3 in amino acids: CASSLEVETQYF. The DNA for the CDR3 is TGTGCCAGCAGCTTAGAGGTGGAGACCCAGTACTTC.

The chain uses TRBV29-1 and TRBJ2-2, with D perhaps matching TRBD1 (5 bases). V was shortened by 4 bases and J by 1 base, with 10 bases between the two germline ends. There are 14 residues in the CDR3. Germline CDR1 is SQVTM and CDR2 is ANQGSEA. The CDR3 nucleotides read TGCAGCGTTGCTCTCGACAGGAACACCGGGGAGCTGTTTTTT. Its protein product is CSVALDRNTGELFF.